The entry that follows covers one TCR beta chain sequence. Trimming shortened V by 4 bases and J by 3 bases, and 15 bases separated the two germline ends. Germline assignment: CDR1 SEHNR and CDR2 FQNEAQ (reference sequence). This CDR3 is built from 15 residues. These data come from a study of cytomegalovirus exposure and HLA in healthy donors. Assay: immunoSEQ multiplex PCR; the TCRdb copy retains only in-frame clones and omits some. The sample includes 65,000 to 100,000 clones, approximately 94% of them seen just once. Sequenced: PBMCs. This chain uses TRBV7-9 with TRBJ1-1, with D unclear. The TCR was taken from a woman aged 25 to 39 in good health and CMV-seronegative. CDR3 nucleotide sequence: TGTGCCAGCAGCTCCCCCCCGTTAAATTACACTGAAGCTTTCTTT. Translated: CASSSPPLNYTEAFF.